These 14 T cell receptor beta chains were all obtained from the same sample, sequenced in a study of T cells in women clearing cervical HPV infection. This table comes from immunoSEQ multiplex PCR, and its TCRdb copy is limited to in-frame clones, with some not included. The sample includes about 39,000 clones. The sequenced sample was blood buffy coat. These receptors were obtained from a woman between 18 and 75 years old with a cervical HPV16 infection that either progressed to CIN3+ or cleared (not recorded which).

The CDR3 protein is CSAKRAHQETQYF. The DNA read from the CDR3 is TGCAGTGCGAAGCGGGCCCACCAAGAGACC. This chain connects TRBV20-1 to TRBJ2-5, with a possible D match to TRBD2 (6 bases). The read ends 3 residues before the CDR3 terminus; that terminus is restored from the germline J gene. V was trimmed by 6 bases and J by 0 bases, leaving 11 bases between them. Germline values: CDR1 DFQATT, CDR2 SNEGSKA (reference sequence). The CDR3 has 13 residues.

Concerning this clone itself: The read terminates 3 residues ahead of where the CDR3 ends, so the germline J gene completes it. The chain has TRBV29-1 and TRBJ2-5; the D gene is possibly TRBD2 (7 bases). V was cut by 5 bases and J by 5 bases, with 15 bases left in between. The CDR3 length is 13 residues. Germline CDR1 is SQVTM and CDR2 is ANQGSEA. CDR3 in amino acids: CSVFGGARETQYF. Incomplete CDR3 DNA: TGCAGCGTTTTTGGGGGGGCCAGGGAGACC.

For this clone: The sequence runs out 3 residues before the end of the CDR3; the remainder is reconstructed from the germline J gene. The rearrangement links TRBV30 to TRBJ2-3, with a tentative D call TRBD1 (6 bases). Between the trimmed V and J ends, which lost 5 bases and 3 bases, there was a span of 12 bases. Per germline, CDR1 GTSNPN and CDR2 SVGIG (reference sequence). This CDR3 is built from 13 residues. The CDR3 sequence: CAWALQGTDTQYF. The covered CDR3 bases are TGTGCCTGGGCGCTTCAGGGGACAGATACG.

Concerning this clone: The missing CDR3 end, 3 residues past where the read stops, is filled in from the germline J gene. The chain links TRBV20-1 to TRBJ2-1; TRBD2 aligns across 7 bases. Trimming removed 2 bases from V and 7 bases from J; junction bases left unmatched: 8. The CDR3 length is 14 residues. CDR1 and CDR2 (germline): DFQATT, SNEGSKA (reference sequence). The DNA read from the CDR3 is TGCAGTGCTAGATTGTGGGGGGGTGGAAATGAG. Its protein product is CSARLWGGGNE. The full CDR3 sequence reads CSARLWGGGNEQFF.

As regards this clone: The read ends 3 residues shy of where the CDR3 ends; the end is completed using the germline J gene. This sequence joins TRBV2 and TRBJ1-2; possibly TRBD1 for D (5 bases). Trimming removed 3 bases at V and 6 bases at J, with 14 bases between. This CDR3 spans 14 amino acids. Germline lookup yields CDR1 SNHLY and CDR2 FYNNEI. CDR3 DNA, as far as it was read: TGTGCCAGCAGTGATCCGGGGGAGGAGGATGGC. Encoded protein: CASSDPGEEDG. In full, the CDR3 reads CASSDPGEEDGYTF.

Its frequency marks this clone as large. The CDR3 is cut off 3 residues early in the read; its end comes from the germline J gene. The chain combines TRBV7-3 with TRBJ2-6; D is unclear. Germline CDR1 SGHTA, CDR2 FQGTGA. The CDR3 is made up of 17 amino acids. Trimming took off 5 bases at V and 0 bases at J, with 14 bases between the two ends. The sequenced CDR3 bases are TGTGCCAGCAGCCCCCAGACATGGAGCTCTGGGGCCAACGTC. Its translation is CASSPQTWSSGANV. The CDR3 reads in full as CASSPQTWSSGANVLTF.

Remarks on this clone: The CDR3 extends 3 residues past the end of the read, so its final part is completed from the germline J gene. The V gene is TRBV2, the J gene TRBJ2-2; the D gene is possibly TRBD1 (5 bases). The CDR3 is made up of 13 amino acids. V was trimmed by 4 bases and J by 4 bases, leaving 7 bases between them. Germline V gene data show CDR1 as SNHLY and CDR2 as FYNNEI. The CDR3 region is CASSADSTGELFF. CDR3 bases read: TGTGCCAGCAGTGCAGACAGCACCGGGGAG. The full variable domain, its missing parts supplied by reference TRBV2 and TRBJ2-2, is EPEVTQTPSHQVTQMGQEVILRCVPISNHLYFYWYRQILGQKVEFLVSFYNNEISEKSEIFDDQFSVERPDGSNFTLKIRSTKLEDSAMYFCASSADSTGELFFGEGSRLTVL.

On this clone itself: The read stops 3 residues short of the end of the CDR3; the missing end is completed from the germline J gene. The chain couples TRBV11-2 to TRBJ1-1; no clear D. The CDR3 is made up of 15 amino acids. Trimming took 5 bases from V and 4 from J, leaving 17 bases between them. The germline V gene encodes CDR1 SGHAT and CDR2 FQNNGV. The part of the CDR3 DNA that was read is TGTGCCAGCAGCCCCTTTATTAGTTTAAGCACTGAA. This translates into CASSPFISLSTE. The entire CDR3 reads CASSPFISLSTEAFF.

The CDR3 reads CASRGTGWNQPQHF. The part of the CDR3 DNA that was read is TGTGCCAGCAGGGGGACAGGGTGGAATCAGCCC. V gene TRBV2 combines with J gene TRBJ1-5; TRBD1 matches at 9 bases. The read ends 3 residues shy of where the CDR3 ends; the end is completed using the germline J gene. V shed 6 bases and J 4 bases; nucleotides not matched to a gene: 4. The CDR3 contains 14 residues. Germline lookup yields CDR1 SNHLY and CDR2 FYNNEI.

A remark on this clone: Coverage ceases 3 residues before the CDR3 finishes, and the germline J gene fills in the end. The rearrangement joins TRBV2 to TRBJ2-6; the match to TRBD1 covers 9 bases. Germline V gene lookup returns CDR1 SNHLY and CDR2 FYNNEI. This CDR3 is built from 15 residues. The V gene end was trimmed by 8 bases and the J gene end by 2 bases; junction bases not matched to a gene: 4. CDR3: CASGTGGPGANVLTF. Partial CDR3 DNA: TGTGCCAGCGGTACAGGGGGCCCTGGGGCCAACGTC.

CDR3: CASSSGGGPPNEQFF. Incomplete CDR3 DNA: TGTGCCAGCAGTTCGGGCGGGGGGCCACCCAATGAG. This chain links TRBV12-3 or TRBV12-4 with TRBJ2-1; 8 bases align to TRBD2. Read sequence stops 3 residues before the CDR3 end, and the germline J gene provides the missing end. Losses at the gene ends were 4 bases for V and 6 bases for J; bases not matched to a gene: 8. The CDR3 length is 15 residues.

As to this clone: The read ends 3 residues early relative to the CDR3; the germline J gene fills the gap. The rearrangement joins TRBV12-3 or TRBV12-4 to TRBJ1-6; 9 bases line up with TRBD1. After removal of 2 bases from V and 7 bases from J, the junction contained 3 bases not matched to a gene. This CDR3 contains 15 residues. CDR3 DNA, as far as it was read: TGTGCCAGCAGTTTATCAGGACAGGGGAATTCACCC. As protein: CASSLSGQGNSP. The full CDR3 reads CASSLSGQGNSPLHF.

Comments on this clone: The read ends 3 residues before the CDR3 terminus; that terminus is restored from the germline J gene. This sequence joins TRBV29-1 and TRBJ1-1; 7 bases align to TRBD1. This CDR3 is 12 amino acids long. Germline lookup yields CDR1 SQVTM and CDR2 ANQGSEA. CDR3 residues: CSVAQGIGYAFF. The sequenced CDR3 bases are TGCAGCGTTGCACAGGGGATAGGTTAT.

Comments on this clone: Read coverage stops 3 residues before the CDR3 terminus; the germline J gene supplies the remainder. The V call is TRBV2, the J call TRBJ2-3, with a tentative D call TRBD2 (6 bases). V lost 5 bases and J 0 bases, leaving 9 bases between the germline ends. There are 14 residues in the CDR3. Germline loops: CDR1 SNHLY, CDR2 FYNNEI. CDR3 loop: CASSLASSTDTQYF. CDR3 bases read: TGTGCCAGCAGTCTAGCGTCTAGCACAGATACG.